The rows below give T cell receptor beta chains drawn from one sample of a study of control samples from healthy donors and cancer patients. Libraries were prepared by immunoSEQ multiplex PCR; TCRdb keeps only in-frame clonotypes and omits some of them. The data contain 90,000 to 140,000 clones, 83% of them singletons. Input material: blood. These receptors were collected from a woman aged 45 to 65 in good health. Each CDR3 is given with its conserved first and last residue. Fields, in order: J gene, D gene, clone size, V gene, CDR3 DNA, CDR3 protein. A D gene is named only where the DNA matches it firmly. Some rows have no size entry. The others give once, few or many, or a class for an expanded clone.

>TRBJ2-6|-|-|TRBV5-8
TGTGCCAGCAGCTGGAGGTTTTCCGCCTCCTCTGGGGCCAACGTCCTGACTTTC
CASSWRFSASSGANVLTF
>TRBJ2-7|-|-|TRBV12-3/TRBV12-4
TGTGCCAGCAGTTTTGTCGGGTCCTACGAGCAGTACTTC
CASSFVGSYEQYF
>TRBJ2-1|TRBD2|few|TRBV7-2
TGTGCCAGCAGCTATCGGACTAGCGGGAGTGCATTGAATGAGCAGTTCTTC
CASSYRTSGSALNEQFF
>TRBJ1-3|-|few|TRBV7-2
TGTGCCAGCAGCTTAGGAGGAGTAGTCTCTGGAAACACCATATATTTT
CASSLGGVVSGNTIYF
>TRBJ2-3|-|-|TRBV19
TGTGCCAGTAGTAGTAGGAGGGGGGCCGATCCTACGCAGTATTTT
CASSSRRGADPTQYF
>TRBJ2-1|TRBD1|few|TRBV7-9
TGTGCCAGCAGAAAGGGACAGGGGTCCTCCTACTACAATGAGCAGTTCTTC
CASRKGQGSSYYNEQFF
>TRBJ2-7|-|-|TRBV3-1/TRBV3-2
TGTGCCAGCAGCCATGGCGGGTACGAGCAGTACTTC
CASSHGGYEQYF
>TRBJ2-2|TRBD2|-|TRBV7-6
TGTGCCAGCAGCTTTAGCGGGGCCGGGGAGCTGTTTTTT
CASSFSGAGELFF
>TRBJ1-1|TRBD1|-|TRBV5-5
TGTGCCAGCAGCCCAGACAGGGGTATCGCTGAAGCTTTCTTT
CASSPDRGIAEAFF
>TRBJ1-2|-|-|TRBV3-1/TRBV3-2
TGTGCCAGCAGCCAAGATAGTGGGGTTAGCTATGGCTACACCTTC
CASSQDSGVSYGYTF
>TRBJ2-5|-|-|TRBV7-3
TGTGCCAGCAGCTTAGGGGGTTACCAAGAGACCCAGTACTTC
CASSLGGYQETQYF
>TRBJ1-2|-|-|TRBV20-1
TGCAGTGCTAGGCGACTGGATGGCTACACCTTC
CSARRLDGYTF
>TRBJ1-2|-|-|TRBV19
TGTGCCAGTAGTATAGCCGCGGGGGGCGACTATGGCTACACCTTC
CASSIAAGGDYGYTF
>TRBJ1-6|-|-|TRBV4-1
TGCGCCAGCAGCCCCTCTGGAGGGCAGAATTCACCCCTCCACTTT
CASSPSGGQNSPLHF
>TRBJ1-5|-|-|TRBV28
TGTGCCAGCAGTCCCCTCAGCCAGGGAGTTAGAAACCAGCCCCAGCATTTT
CASSPLSQGVRNQPQHF
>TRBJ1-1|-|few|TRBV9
TGTGCCAGCAGCGTAACAAACGCCATGAACACTGAAGCTTTCTTT
CASSVTNAMNTEAFF
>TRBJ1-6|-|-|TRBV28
TGTGCCAGCAGTTTATTCGGGACGCGTAATTCACCCCTCCACTTT
CASSLFGTRNSPLHF
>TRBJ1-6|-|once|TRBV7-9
TGTGCCATCCCCGGCACAAAAACGACTAATTCACCCCTCCACTTT
CAIPGTKTTNSPLHF
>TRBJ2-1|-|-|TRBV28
TGTGCCAGCATTAGGGGCTCGGGGGCCTACAATGAGCAGTTCTTC
CASIRGSGAYNEQFF
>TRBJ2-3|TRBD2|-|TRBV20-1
TGCAGTGCTAGTTATGTTTCCCGGGGGGGCGGGTTTACAGATACGCAGTATTTT
CSASYVSRGGGFTDTQYF
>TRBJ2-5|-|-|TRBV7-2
TGTGCCAGCAGCTTAGCGCGGCAAGAGACCCAGTACTTC
CASSLARQETQYF
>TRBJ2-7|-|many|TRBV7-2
TGTGCCAGCAGCTTAATTCTAGTAGACCCGCAGTACTTC
CASSLILVDPQYF
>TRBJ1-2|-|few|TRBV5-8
TGTGCCAGCAGCTTGAGAGGGCTCGGCTATGGCTACACCTTC
CASSLRGLGYGYTF
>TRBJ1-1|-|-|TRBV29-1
TGCAGCGTTAAGGACAGTCACACTGAAGCTTTCTTT
CSVKDSHTEAFF
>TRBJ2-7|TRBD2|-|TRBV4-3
TGCGCCAGCAGCCAAGAGGGGGGGGTGACTGACTACGAGCAGTACTTC
CASSQEGGVTDYEQYF
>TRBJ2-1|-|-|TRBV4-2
TGTGCCAGCAGCCAAGTAAGGGGGACAAAAAGCTCCTACAATGAGCAGTTCTTC
CASSQVRGTKSSYNEQFF
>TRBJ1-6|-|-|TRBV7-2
TGTGCCAGCAGCCCCCCCCCAGGCAATAATTCACCCCTCCACTTT
CASSPPPGNNSPLHF
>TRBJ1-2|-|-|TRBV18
TGTGCCAGCTCACCATCAGGGAACTATGGCTACACCTTC
CASSPSGNYGYTF
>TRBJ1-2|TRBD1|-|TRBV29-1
TGCAGCGTCTGGACAGGGAACTATGGCTACACCTTC
CSVWTGNYGYTF
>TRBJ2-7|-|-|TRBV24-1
TGTGCCACCAGCCCTAACGATGGCTACGAGCAGTACTTC
CATSPNDGYEQYF
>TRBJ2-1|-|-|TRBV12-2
TGTGCAAGTCGCTTAGGATGCCAAATGGACAATGAGCAGTTCTTC
CASRLGCQMDNEQFF
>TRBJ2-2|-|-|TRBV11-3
TGTGCCAGCAGCACGCTTACCGGGGAGCTGTTTTTT
CASSTLTGELFF
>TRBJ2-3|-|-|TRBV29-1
TGCAGCGTTGAACAGGGGACAGATACGCAGTATTTT
CSVEQGTDTQYF
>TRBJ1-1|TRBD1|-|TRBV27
TGTGCCAGCAGTCCGGGGGACAGACGGGCTGAAGCTTTCTTT
CASSPGDRRAEAFF
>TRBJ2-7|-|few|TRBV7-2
TGTGCCAGCAGCCGGCTAGCGTGGTCCTACGAGCAGTACTTC
CASSRLAWSYEQYF
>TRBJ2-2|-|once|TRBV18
TGTGCCAGCTCAGGCATTACAGACACCGGGGAGCTGTTTTTT
CASSGITDTGELFF
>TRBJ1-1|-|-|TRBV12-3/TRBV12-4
TGTGCCAGCAGTCCGGAGATGAACACTGAAGCTTTCTTT
CASSPEMNTEAFF